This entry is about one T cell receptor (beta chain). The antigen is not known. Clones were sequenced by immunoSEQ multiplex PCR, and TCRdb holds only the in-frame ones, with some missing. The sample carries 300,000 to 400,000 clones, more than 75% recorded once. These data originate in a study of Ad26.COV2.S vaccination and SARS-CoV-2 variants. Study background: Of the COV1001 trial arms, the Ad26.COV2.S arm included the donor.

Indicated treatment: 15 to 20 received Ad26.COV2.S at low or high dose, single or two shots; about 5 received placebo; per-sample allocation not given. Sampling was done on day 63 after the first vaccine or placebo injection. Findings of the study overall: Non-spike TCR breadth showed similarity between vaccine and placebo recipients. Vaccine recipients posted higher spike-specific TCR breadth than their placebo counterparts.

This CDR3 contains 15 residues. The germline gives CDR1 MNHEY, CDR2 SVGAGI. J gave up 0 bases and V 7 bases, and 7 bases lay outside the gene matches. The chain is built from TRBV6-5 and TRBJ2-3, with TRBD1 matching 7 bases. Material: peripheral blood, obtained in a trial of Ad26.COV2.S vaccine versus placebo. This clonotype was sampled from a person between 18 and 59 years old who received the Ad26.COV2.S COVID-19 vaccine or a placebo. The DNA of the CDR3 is TGTGCCAGCAATAGGGGGACAGTGAGCACAGATACGCAGTATTTT. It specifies CASNRGTVSTDTQYF.